This TCR beta chain was documented in a study of naive CD8 T cells in extremely preterm neonates (TCRdb year 2017). Broadly, across the study: TCRbeta CDR3 repertoires of sorted naive CD8+ T cells were compared across four age groups: extremely preterm neonates, term neonates, young children and adults. What the research found in general, with its limitations: Preterm CDR3s were shorter, with fewer N additions and less junctional trimming, and were closer to germline than those of older groups. The proportion of shared CDR3 nucleotide sequences was higher in preterm neonates (2.7%) than in term neonates (around 0.4%), young children (roughly 0.03%) and adults (approximately 0.01%). Prospective longitudinal studies of preterm and term neonates were called for by the authors so that T cell development could be tracked within individuals. Compared with all other age groups, preterm neonates showed significantly lower iChao1 richness (p < 0.05) along with an even clone distribution, indicating a less rich repertoire. The authors noted a small sample size and variable productive template counts among preterm samples as limitations.

A two-step, bias-controlled multiplex PCR was used to amplify TCRbeta CDR3 regions from genomic DNA. Primers specific for every TRBV and TRBJ gene segment were used in the multiplex PCR. The immunoSEQ Assay was used to generate the TCRbeta repertoire data. Per the original workflow: To merge closely related sequences, reads went through filtering and clustering using a relative-frequency ratio and a modified nearest-neighbor algorithm. IMGT annotation was the basis for assigning V, D and J genes to CDR3 sequences. Template counts were normalized for PCR amplification bias and quantified against synthetic TCR CDR3 analog sequences. Only unique productive sequences, defined as in-frame CDR3 sequences lacking stop codons, were included in the analyses. The immunoSEQ Analyzer software was used to compute clonality, defined as 1 minus Pielou's evenness, and iChao1 richness. Statistical tests were run in JMP, with either Student's t-test or a non-parametric test chosen according to Shapiro-Wilk normality results. The immuneACCESS repertoire file appears here via TCRdb, limited to in-frame rearrangements. These files lack a portion of the clones; in checked studies, under half of the deficit traces to unresolved V genes, and the cause of the others is not known. D and trimming were read from the DNA, whereas the V and J calls and clone size are those reported in that table. Within this sample are roughly 7,900 clones, with approximately 98% of them counted one time only. The ten top clones hold less than 0.4% of the sample.

Term cord blood was obtained from about five elective full-term cesarean deliveries at roughly 37-41 weeks of gestation, without labor or rupture of membranes. The study left out pregnancies involving fetal demise, active maternal HSV infection or known maternal HIV infection. A FACSAria III cell sorter was used to sort live, Annexin V-negative naive CD8+ T cells (CD3+CD8+CD45RA+CCR7+). Each sample yielded between roughly 17,000 and 110,000 sorted naive CD8+ T cells. Preassembled standardized sampling kits were used to collect mixed venous-arterial cord blood. Cord blood was kept at room temperature and processed within 4 hours of collection. Ficoll-Paque density gradient centrifugation was used to isolate mononuclear cells from diluted blood. Before sorting, mononuclear cells were cryopreserved in 10% DMSO plus 90% FBS and kept long term at -150 degrees C. After thawing, cells were stained with Annexin V along with antibodies against CD3, CD8, CCR7 and CD45RA. The DNeasy Blood and Tissue Kit was used to extract genomic DNA from sorted cell pellets that had been snap-frozen.

This clone was detected once. This receptor's antigen is unknown. The input lacks base qualities; no much larger clone sits a single base away. The CDR3 covers 13 residues, taking in both the cysteine and the phenylalanine. Only the CDR3 portion is preserved as DNA: 39 bases, with reading frame beginning at the first base. As encoded in the germline V gene, CDR1 is SGHDT while CDR2 is YYEEEE. For this chain, trimming is 3 bases at the V end and 4 bases at the J end, and the number of junction bases without a gene match is 0. The material sequenced was naive CD8+ T cells from cord blood. This TCR came from a newborn in good health. The chain uses TRBV5-6 and TRBJ2-3, with 9 bases aligning to TRBD1. The sequenced DNA is TGTGCCAGCAGCTGGACAGGGGCAGATACGCAGTATTTT. Translated, this is CASSWTGADTQYF.